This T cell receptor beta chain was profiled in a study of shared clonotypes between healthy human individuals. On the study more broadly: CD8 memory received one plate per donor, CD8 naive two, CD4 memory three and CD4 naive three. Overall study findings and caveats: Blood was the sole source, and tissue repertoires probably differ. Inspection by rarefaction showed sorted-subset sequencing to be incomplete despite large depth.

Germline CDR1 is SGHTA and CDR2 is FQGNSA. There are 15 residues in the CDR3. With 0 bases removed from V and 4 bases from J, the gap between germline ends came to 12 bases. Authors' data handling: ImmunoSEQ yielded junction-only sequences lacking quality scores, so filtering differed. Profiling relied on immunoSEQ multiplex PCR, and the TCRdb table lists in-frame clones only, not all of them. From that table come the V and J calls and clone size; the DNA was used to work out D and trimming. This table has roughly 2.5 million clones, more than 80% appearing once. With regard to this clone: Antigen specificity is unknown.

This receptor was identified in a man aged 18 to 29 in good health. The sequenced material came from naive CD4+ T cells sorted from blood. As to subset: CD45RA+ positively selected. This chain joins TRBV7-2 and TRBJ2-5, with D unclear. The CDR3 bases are TGTGCCAGCAGCTTAGCTCCGACCCCGACAGAGACCCAGTACTTC. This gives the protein CASSLAPTPTETQYF. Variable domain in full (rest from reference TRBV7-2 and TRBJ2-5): GAGVSQSPSNKVTEKGKDVELRCDPISGHTALYWYRQSLGQGLEFLIYFQGNSAPDKSGLPSDRFSAERTGGSVSTLTIQRTQQEDSAVYLCASSLAPTPTETQYFGPGTRLLVL.